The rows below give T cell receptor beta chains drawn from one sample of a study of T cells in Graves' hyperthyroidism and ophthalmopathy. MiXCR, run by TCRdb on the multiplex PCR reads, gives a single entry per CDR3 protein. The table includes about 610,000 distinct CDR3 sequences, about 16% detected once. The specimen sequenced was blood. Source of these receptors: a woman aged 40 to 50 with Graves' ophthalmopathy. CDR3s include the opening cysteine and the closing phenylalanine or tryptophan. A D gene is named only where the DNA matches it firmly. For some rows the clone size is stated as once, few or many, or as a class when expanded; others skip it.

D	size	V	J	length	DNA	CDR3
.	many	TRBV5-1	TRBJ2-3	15	TGCGCCAGCAGCTTGGACAGGCCCAGCACAGATACGCAGTATTTT	CASSLDRPSTDTQYF
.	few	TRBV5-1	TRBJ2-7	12	TGCGCCAGCAGCTTCGGTTTCGACGAGCAGTACTTC	CASSFGFDEQYF
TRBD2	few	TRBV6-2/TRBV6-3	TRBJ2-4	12	TGTGCCAGCAGTGGAGGACTAGACATTCAGTACTTC	CASSGGLDIQYF
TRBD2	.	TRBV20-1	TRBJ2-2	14	TGCAGTGCTGGGATAGCGGGGGGGACCGGGGAGCTGTTTTTT	CSAGIAGGTGELFF
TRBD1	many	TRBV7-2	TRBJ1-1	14	TGTGCCAGCAGCTTAAACAGGGGAAGCACTGAAGCTTTCTTT	CASSLNRGSTEAFF
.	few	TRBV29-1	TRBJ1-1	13	TGCAGCGTTGGTTCCAGGCAAGGGACTGAAGCTTTCTTT	CSVGSRQGTEAFF
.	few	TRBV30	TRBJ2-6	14	TGTGCCTGGAGTAACAGCCCTGGGGCCAACGTCCTGACTTTC	CAWSNSPGANVLTF
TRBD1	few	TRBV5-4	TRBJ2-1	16	TGTGCCAGCAGCTTGGACGGACAGGGATCCTACAATGAGCAGTTCTTC	CASSLDGQGSYNEQFF
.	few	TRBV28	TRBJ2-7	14	TGTGCCAGCAGTTCCGGGCCCCAATACAACGGGCAGTACTTC	CASSSGPQYNGQYF
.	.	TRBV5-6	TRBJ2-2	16	TGTGCCAGCAGCTTGGCGCCAGGGGCGAACACCGGGGAGCTGTTTTTT	CASSLAPGANTGELFF
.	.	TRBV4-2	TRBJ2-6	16	TGTGCCAGCAGCCAAGATTACACCTCTGGGGCCAACGTCCTGACTTTC	CASSQDYTSGANVLTF
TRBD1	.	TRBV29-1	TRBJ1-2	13	TGCAGCGGAGGGACAGGGGGGGGCTATGGCTACACCTTC	CSGGTGGGYGYTF
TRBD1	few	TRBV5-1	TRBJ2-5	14	TGCGCCAGCAGCGTACAGGGGCTGGAAGAGACCCAGTACTTC	CASSVQGLEETQYF
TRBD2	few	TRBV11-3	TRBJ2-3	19	TGTGCCAGCAGCCCCGGTGGGTCTAGCGGGAGTCTGAACACAGATACGCAGTATTTT	CASSPGGSSGSLNTDTQYF
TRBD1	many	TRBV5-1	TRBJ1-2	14	TGCGCCAGCAGCTTGACGACAGGGGACTATGGCTACACCTTC	CASSLTTGDYGYTF
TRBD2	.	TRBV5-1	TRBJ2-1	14	TGCGCCAGCATTCTGGGACTAGCGGACGATGAGCAGTTCTTC	CASILGLADDEQFF
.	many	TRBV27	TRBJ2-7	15	TGTGCCAGCAGTTTAGTTTCGGGCAGGGCCTACGAGCAGTACTTC	CASSLVSGRAYEQYF
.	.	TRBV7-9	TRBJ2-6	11	TGTGCCAGCAGCTTCCTCTCCGTCCTGACTTTC	CASSFLSVLTF
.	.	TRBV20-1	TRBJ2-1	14	TGCAGTGCTTTCAACACCGGGAGAGACGGTGAGCAGTTCTTC	CSAFNTGRDGEQFF
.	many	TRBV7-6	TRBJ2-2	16	TGTGCCAGCAGCTTAGTCCCAGCGGGCACGTCCGGGGAGCTGTTTTTT	CASSLVPAGTSGELFF
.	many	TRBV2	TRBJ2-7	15	TGTGCCAGCGAACAAGCCCGCGCGACGGGCTACGAGCAGTACTTC	CASEQARATGYEQYF
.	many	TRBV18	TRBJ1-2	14	TGTGCCAGCTCACCACGGGACCGAAACTATGGCTACACCTTC	CASSPRDRNYGYTF
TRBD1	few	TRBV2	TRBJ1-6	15	TGTGCCAGCAGTTATGTGGGGACAGGGTATTCACCCCTCCACTTT	CASSYVGTGYSPLHF
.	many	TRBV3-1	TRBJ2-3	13	TGTGCCAGCAGCCAGGCGGAGACAGATACGCAGTATTTT	CASSQAETDTQYF
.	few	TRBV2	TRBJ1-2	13	TGTGCCAGCAGTGAGATAAACATCTATGGCTACACCTTC	CASSEINIYGYTF
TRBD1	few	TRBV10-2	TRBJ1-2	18	TGCGCCAGCAGCCATACTGCACGGGACAGCCCGACTAACTATGGCTACACCTTC	CASSHTARDSPTNYGYTF
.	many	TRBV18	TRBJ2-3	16	TGTGCCAGCTCACCACCGGGCCAGCGGGTCACAGATACGCAGTATTTT	CASSPPGQRVTDTQYF
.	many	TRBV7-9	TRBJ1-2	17	TGTGCCAGCAGCCAAAACGCGGGACCCCTAGCTAACTATGGCTACACCTTC	CASSQNAGPLANYGYTF
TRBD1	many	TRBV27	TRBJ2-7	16	TGTGCCAGCAGTTTGTCTTCTTGGGACAGGGGGAACGAGCAGTACTTC	CASSLSSWDRGNEQYF
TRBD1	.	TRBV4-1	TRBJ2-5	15	TGCGCCAGCAGCCTGCTCGGGACAGCTATAGAGACCCAGTACTTC	CASSLLGTAIETQYF